This TCR beta chain came from a study of T cells after yellow fever vaccination. Study conclusions and caveats: Booster samples showed a return of most primary-vaccination clones (roughly 95% CD4, approximately 90% CD8).

Note on this clonotype: As yet, its antigen is unknown.

Germline assignment: CDR1 MGHRA and CDR2 YSYEKL. The CDR3 extends over 13 amino acids. Between the trimmed V and J ends, which lost 3 bases and 4 bases, there was a span of 10 bases. TCRdb recomputed calls from the 5' RACE reads with MiXCR, one row per CDR3 protein. The sample lists around 200,000 distinct CDR3 sequences, 9.5% to 11% occurring once. Sample: CD8+ T cells sorted from PBMCs, taken 15 days after the yellow fever booster vaccination. The V call is TRBV4-1, the J call TRBJ2-7, with D possibly matching TRBD2 (5 bases). This TCR was sampled from a man between 18 and 35 years old who received the YFV17D yellow fever vaccine. The CDR3 DNA reads TGCGCCAGCAGCCACCCGGACTCTTACGAGCAGTACTTC. This encodes CASSHPDSYEQYF.